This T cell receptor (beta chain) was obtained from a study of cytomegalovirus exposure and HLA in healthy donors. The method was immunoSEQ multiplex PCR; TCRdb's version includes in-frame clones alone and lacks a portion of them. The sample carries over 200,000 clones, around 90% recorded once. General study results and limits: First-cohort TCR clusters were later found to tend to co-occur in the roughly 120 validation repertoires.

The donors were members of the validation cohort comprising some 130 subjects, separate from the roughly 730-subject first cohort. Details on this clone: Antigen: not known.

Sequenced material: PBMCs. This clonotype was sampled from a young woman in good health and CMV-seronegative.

In DNA form, the CDR3 reads TGTGCCAGCAGCGAAGGGGGGACCCAGTACTTC. Its protein is CASSEGGTQYF. The rearrangement joins TRBV6-5 to TRBJ2-5; perhaps TRBD1 as D (6 bases). The V and J ends lost 6 bases and 7 bases respectively, with 9 bases between them. The CDR3 has 11 residues. Germline CDR1 MNHEY, CDR2 SVGAGI.